This T cell receptor (beta chain) was retrieved from a study of blood T cell repertoires in COVID-19. As for the study in general: T cells, B-cell-depleted T cells, or PBMCs provided the cDNA or gDNA that served as material.

Sequencing was performed with immunoSEQ multiplex PCR; in TCRdb, only in-frame clones are kept and a portion is missing. This sample has about 74,000 clones, with more than 75% found just once. The CDR3 loop spans 15 amino acids. Trimming pared 0 bases from V and 1 base from J, leaving 10 bases between. Germline V CDR1 and CDR2: GTSNPN, SVGIG (reference sequence). This clone was seen a single time. This sequence was found in a human donor in a cohort sampled during active COVID-19. The chain combines TRBV30 with TRBJ1-5, with D maybe TRBD1 (5 bases). The sequenced sample was peripheral blood. Here the CDR3 reads CAWSVPRQSNQPQHF. Written as DNA, the CDR3 is TGTGCCTGGAGTGTACCCCGACAGAGCAATCAGCCCCAGCATTTT.